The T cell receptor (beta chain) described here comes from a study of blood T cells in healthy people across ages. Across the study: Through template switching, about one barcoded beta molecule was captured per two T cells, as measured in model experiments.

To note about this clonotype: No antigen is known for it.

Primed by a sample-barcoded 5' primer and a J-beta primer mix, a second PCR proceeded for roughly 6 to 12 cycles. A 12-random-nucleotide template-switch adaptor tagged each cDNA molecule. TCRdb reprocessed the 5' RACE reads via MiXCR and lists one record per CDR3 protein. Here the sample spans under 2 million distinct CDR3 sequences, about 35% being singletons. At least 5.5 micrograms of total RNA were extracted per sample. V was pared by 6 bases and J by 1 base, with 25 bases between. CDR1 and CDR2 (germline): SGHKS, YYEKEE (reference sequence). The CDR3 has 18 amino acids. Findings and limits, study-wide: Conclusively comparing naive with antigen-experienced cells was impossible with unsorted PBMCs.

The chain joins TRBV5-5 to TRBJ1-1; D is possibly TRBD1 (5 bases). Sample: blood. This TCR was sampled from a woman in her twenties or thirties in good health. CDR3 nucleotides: TGTGCCAGCAAAGGCGGGCGAACATGGGGGATTAAGAACACTGAAGCTTTCTTT. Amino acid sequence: CASKGGRTWGIKNTEAFF.